One sample yielded the 29 T cell receptor beta chains listed below, sequenced in a study of T cells in women clearing cervical HPV infection. Some clones are missing from TCRdb's copy, which holds only in-frame ones; the method was immunoSEQ multiplex PCR. This sample's clone table lists about 48,000 clones. Sequenced: blood buffy coat. These receptors came from a woman aged 18-70 years with a cervical HPV16 infection that either progressed to CIN3+ or cleared (not recorded which).

For this clone: The read finishes 3 residues shy of the CDR3 end, and the germline J gene is used to complete it. The J gene is TRBJ2-4, the V gene TRBV19; D unclear. The CDR3 covers 17 residues. V was pared by 0 bases and J by 3 bases, with 15 bases between. Germline V gene data show CDR1 as LNHDA and CDR2 as SQIVND (reference sequence). CDR3 bases read: TGTGCCAGTAGTATAGATTTCGCGCCCAAGGGCAAAAACATT. Protein: CASSIDFAPKGKNI. The whole CDR3 is CASSIDFAPKGKNIQYF.

Regarding this clone: The read ends 3 residues before the CDR3 terminus; that terminus is restored from the germline J gene. This chain connects TRBV7-2 to TRBJ1-2; D might be TRBD1 (6 bases). V was clipped by 6 bases and J by 7 bases, with 15 bases between them. The CDR3 is 13 amino acids. Germline assignment: CDR1 SGHTA and CDR2 FQGNSA. CDR3 bases read: TGTGCCAGCAGTTCCAGGGGTCGAGGTGGC. Protein: CASSSRGRGG. The entire CDR3 protein reads CASSSRGRGGYTF.

Of note for this clone: Read data end 3 residues before the CDR3 end; the end is taken from the germline J gene. The V gene is TRBV6-2 or TRBV6-3, the J gene TRBJ2-7, with no clear D. The V gene lost 2 bases and the J gene lost 3 bases, with 8 bases spanning the gap. Germline CDR1 and CDR2: MNHEY and SVGEGT. This CDR3 has 13 amino acids. CDR3 residues: CASSYGRNYEQYF. CDR3 bases read: TGTGCCAGCAGTTACGGCAGGAACTACGAG.

On this clone: The read ends 3 residues before the CDR3 terminus; that terminus is restored from the germline J gene. This chain connects TRBV14 to TRBJ1-2; maybe TRBD1 (5 bases). Per the germline V gene, CDR1 is SGHDN and CDR2 is FVKESK. The CDR3 contains 14 residues. V was shortened by 0 bases and J by 5 bases, with 10 bases between the two germline ends. The part of the CDR3 DNA that was read is TGTGCCAGCAGCCAAGACCTCGGGACTTATGGC. Amino acid sequence: CASSQDLGTYG. The full CDR3 protein reads CASSQDLGTYGYTF.

A note on this clone: Read sequence stops 3 residues before the CDR3 end, and the germline J gene provides the missing end. The rearrangement uses TRBV28 and TRBJ1-1, with D perhaps TRBD1 (6 bases). Germline loops: CDR1 MDHEN, CDR2 SYDVKM. Trimming cost V 7 bases and J 7 bases, with 16 bases left between them. The CDR3 length is 13 residues. CDR3 bases read: TGTGCCAGCACGGGCGGGGGCTCCATTGAA. Translated, it gives CASTGGGSIE. The full CDR3 reads CASTGGGSIEAFF.

Notes on this clone: The read is 3 residues too short to cover the CDR3 end, so that end is filled in from the germline J gene. This rearrangement joins TRBV30 to TRBJ2-4; 12 bases fit TRBD2. This CDR3 has 16 residues. After removal of 3 bases from V and 0 bases from J, the junction contained 3 bases not matched to a gene. Germline V gene lookup returns CDR1 GTSNPN and CDR2 SVGIG (reference sequence). The DNA read from the CDR3 is TGTGCCTGGAGACTAGCGGGGGGACTAGCCAAAAACATT. This translates into CAWRLAGGLAKNI. The entire CDR3 protein reads CAWRLAGGLAKNIQYF.

Notes on this clone: The CDR3 end lies 3 residues beyond the end of the read and is filled in from the germline J gene. J is TRBJ2-7 and V is TRBV18, with TRBD2 matching 8 bases. CDR3 size: 17 residues. Germline CDR1 reads KGHSH; CDR2 reads LQKENI. V trimming: 6 bases; J trimming: 0 bases; junction bases outside the gene matches: 13. The sequenced part of the CDR3 DNA is TGTGCCAGCTCCAGTGGCTTAGGAAGCGGGAGCTCCTACGAG. Its protein product is CASSSGLGSGSSYE. The entire CDR3 protein is CASSSGLGSGSSYEQYF.

The CDR3 DNA, read in part, is TGTGCCAGTAGTGTCGACAGGGGAGGCTATGGC. Translation gives CASSVDRGGYG. The whole CDR3 sequence is CASSVDRGGYGYTF. This sequence joins TRBV19 and TRBJ1-2; 8 bases align to TRBD1. The read stops 3 residues short of the end of the CDR3; the missing end is completed from the germline J gene. This CDR3 spans 14 amino acids. The germline gives CDR1 LNHDA, CDR2 SQIVND (reference sequence). The J segment lost 4 bases and the V segment lost 5 bases, leaving 6 bases of the junction unmatched.

Comments on this clone: Read data end 3 residues before the CDR3 end; the end is taken from the germline J gene. This rearrangement joins TRBV19 to TRBJ2-7, with TRBD1 matching over 9 bases. Germline assignment: CDR1 LNHDA and CDR2 SQIVND (reference sequence). The CDR3 sequence is 15 residues long. Trimming took 3 bases from V and 4 from J; bases not matched to a gene: 7. This CDR3 is CASSIPGQGRYEQYF. Partial CDR3 DNA: TGTGCCAGTAGTATTCCGGGACAGGGTAGATACGAG. The entire variable domain, with the rest obtained from reference TRBV19 and TRBJ2-7, is as follows: DGGITQSPKYLFRKEGQNVTLSCEQNLNHDAMYWYRQDPGQGLRLIYYSQIVNDFQKGDIAEGYSVSREKKESFPLTVTSAQKNPTAFYLCASSIPGQGRYEQYFGPGTRLTVT.

Note on this clone: The read is 3 residues too short to cover the CDR3 end, so that end is filled in from the germline J gene. The sample holds other DNA sequences that translate to the same CDR3. The V gene is TRBV7-6, the J gene TRBJ2-7; 8 nucleotides line up with TRBD2. Germline CDR1 SGHVS, CDR2 FNYEAQ. V trimming: 5 bases; J trimming: 0 bases; junction bases outside the gene matches: 9. The CDR3 has 16 residues. The DNA read from the CDR3 is TGTGCCAGCAGCCCGGGTTCGGGGACTAGCTCCTACGAG. It yields the protein CASSPGSGTSSYE. The entire CDR3 sequence reads CASSPGSGTSSYEQYF.

About this clone itself: With the read ending 3 residues before the CDR3 end, the germline J gene is used to fill in that end. The V gene is TRBV11-2, the J gene TRBJ2-2, with 7 bases aligning to TRBD1. CDR1 and CDR2 from the germline V gene are SGHAT and FQNNGV. The CDR3 is 15 amino acids. With V trimmed by 5 bases and J by 3 bases, 6 bases remained unmatched. The covered CDR3 bases are TGTGCCAGCAGCGCCAATACAGGGGACACCGGGGAG. Translation gives CASSANTGDTGE. The CDR3 in its entirety is CASSANTGDTGELFF.

Remarks on this clone: The read ends 3 residues early relative to the CDR3; the germline J gene fills the gap. The chain has TRBV20-1 and TRBJ1-2; TRBD1 might be the D (5 bases). The germline CDR1 and CDR2 sequences are DFQATT and SNEGSKA (reference sequence). This CDR3 spans 15 amino acids. Here the CDR3 reads CSARDRVAGLTDYTF. CDR3 DNA (partial): TGCAGTGCTAGAGATAGGGTGGCAGGGCTGACCGAC.

Points on this clone: The sequence runs out 3 residues before the end of the CDR3; the remainder is reconstructed from the germline J gene. V usage is TRBV28 and J usage is TRBJ2-1, with TRBD2 identical over 7 bases. This CDR3 spans 16 amino acids. Trimming cost V 6 bases and J 7 bases; bases outside gene matches: 15. Per the germline V gene, CDR1 is MDHEN and CDR2 is SYDVKM. CDR3 sequence: CASRPLTSLGGNEQFF. The CDR3 DNA, read in part, is TGTGCCAGCAGACCCCTGACTAGTCTGGGGGGGAATGAG. The complete variable domain, with remaining parts taken from reference TRBV28 and TRBJ2-1, reads DVKVTQSSRYLVKRTGEKVFLECVQDMDHENMFWYRQDPGLGLRLIYFSYDVKMKEKGDIPEGYSVSREKKERFSLILESASTNQTSMYLCASRPLTSLGGNEQFFGPGTRLTVL.

In regard to this clone: The sequenced fragment ends 3 residues before the CDR3 boundary, so the rest is inferred from the germline J gene. This sequence joins TRBV29-1 and TRBJ1-3; no firm D call. V gave up 0 bases and J gave up 0 bases, with 12 bases separating them. Germline CDR1 reads SQVTM; CDR2 reads ANQGSEA. The CDR3 consists of 16 residues. The CDR3 loop is CSVEDPLPHSGNTIYF. The sequenced CDR3 bases are TGCAGCGTTGAAGATCCACTCCCTCACTCTGGAAACACC. Complete variable domain (other parts from reference TRBV29-1 and TRBJ1-3): SAVISQKPSRDICQRGTSLTIQCQVDSQVTMMFWYRQQPGQSLTLIATANQGSEATYESGFVIDKFPISRPNLTFSTLTVSNMSPEDSSIYLCSVEDPLPHSGNTIYFGEGSWLTVV.

Comments on this clone: Read sequence stops 3 residues before the CDR3 end, and the germline J gene provides the missing end. This sequence joins TRBV20-1 and TRBJ1-5; D gene uncertain. The CDR3 runs 16 residues. Germline V gene lookup returns CDR1 DFQATT and CDR2 SNEGSKA (reference sequence). The V gene lost 4 bases and the J gene lost 2 bases, with 18 bases spanning the gap. The CDR3 DNA, read in part, is TGCAGTGCTACTCCGGCTCCGCGGGCGGGCAATCAGCCC. Translated, it gives CSATPAPRAGNQP. The whole CDR3 sequence is CSATPAPRAGNQPQHF.

Incomplete CDR3 DNA: TGCGCCAGCAGCCTGCTGGACAGGGCGGCCGGGGAG. Translated: CASSLLDRAAGE. The full CDR3 is CASSLLDRAAGELFF. The chain combines TRBV5-1 with TRBJ2-2, with 8 bases identical to TRBD1. The CDR3 extends 3 residues past the end of the read, so its final part is completed from the germline J gene. CDR1 SGHRS and CDR2 YFSETQ come from the germline V gene. V was pared by 4 bases and J by 6 bases, with 8 bases of the junction left unmatched. The CDR3 length is 15 residues. Complete variable domain (other parts from reference TRBV5-1 and TRBJ2-2): KAGVTQTPRYLIKTRGQQVTLSCSPISGHRSVSWYQQTPGQGLQFLFEYFSETQRNKGNFPGRFSGRQFSNSRSEMNVSTLELGDSALYLCASSLLDRAAGELFFGEGSRLTVL.

Note on this clone: The observed sequence ends 3 residues before the CDR3 terminus, with the missing tail filled in from the germline J gene. The J gene is TRBJ2-1, the V gene TRBV2, with TRBD1 matching 7 bases. From germline, CDR1 is SNHLY and CDR2 FYNNEI. J lost 8 bases, V lost 0 bases, and 16 bases had no gene match. The CDR3 is 18 residues long. CDR3 DNA, as far as it was read: TGTGCCAGCAGTGAAGCGCTTCGTAGGTTGGACAGGTTCGATGAG. Translated: CASSEALRRLDRFDE. The full CDR3 protein reads CASSEALRRLDRFDEQFF. The complete variable domain, with remaining parts taken from reference TRBV2 and TRBJ2-1, reads EPEVTQTPSHQVTQMGQEVILRCVPISNHLYFYWYRQILGQKVEFLVSFYNNEISEKSEIFDDQFSVERPDGSNFTLKIRSTKLEDSAMYFCASSEALRRLDRFDEQFFGPGTRLTVL.

Concerning this clone: The CDR3 end falls 3 residues outside the read, so it is completed with the germline J gene. The chain employs TRBV14 and TRBJ1-4, with 7 bases matching TRBD1. V shed 1 base and J 9 bases; nucleotides not matched to a gene: 5. The CDR3 extends over 14 amino acids. The germline V gene has CDR1 SGHDN and CDR2 FVKESK. The CDR3 is CASSQGPGGQKLFF. Incomplete CDR3 DNA: TGTGCCAGCAGCCAAGGTCCAGGGGGTCAAAAA.

On this clone: The read falls 3 residues short of the CDR3 end, and the missing part is taken from the germline J gene. The V call is TRBV4-1, the J call TRBJ2-7, with a possible D match to TRBD1 (5 bases). Germline-derived CDR1 and CDR2 are MGHRA and YSYEKL. The CDR3 totals 14 residues. Trimming left V 1 base short and J 3 bases short, with 10 bases between. The CDR3 loop reads CASSQAPTVYEQYF. Incomplete CDR3 DNA: TGCGCCAGCAGCCAAGCACCGACAGTCTACGAG.

Concerning this clone: The read stops 3 residues short of the end of the CDR3; the missing end is completed from the germline J gene. This sequence joins TRBV30 and TRBJ1-4; TRBD1 might be the D (5 bases). The ends were cut back, 1 base at V and 2 bases at J, with 14 bases in the middle. The CDR3 has 16 residues. Germline V gives CDR1 GTSNPN, CDR2 SVGIG (reference sequence). The CDR3 bases that were read are TGTGCCTGGAGTGACTGGGGGGATCCGACTAATGAAAAA. Translation: CAWSDWGDPTNEK. From start to end, the CDR3 is CAWSDWGDPTNEKLFF.

About this clone itself: The read ends 3 residues shy of where the CDR3 ends; the end is completed using the germline J gene. The V call is TRBV19, the J call TRBJ1-2; D uncertain. CDR1 is LNHDA, CDR2 SQIVND, per germline (reference sequence). The CDR3 consists of 16 residues. Deletions cut 5 bases from V and 5 bases from J, with 21 bases between. The covered CDR3 bases are TGTGCCAGTAGTCGCCCCAAGGGCCAGAAGATATATGGC. Translated, it gives CASSRPKGQKIYG. The entire CDR3 protein reads CASSRPKGQKIYGYTF.

The CDR3: CASSVDPADRGSYEQYF. The sequenced CDR3 bases are TGTGCCAGCAGCGTGGACCCAGCGGACAGGGGCTCCTACGAG. This chain joins TRBV9 and TRBJ2-7, with 9 bases that match TRBD1. The sequenced fragment ends 3 residues before the CDR3 boundary, so the rest is inferred from the germline J gene. The CDR3 is 17 amino acids. With V trimmed by 2 bases and J by 0 bases, 9 bases remained unmatched. CDR1 and CDR2 (germline): SGDLS, YYNGEE.

With regard to this clone: The CDR3 is cut off 3 residues early in the read; its end comes from the germline J gene. This rearrangement joins TRBV20-1 to TRBJ1-4; 8 bases are shared with TRBD1. Trimming cost V 2 bases and J 5 bases; bases outside gene matches: 13. Germline assignment: CDR1 DFQATT and CDR2 SNEGSKA (reference sequence). There are 17 residues in the CDR3. The sequenced CDR3 bases are TGCAGTGCTAGACGAATGACAGGGGCGGGCGGCAATGAAAAA. Translating gives CSARRMTGAGGNEK. The CDR3 in its entirety is CSARRMTGAGGNEKLFF.

Note on this clone: The sequence runs out 3 residues before the end of the CDR3; the remainder is reconstructed from the germline J gene. The V and J genes are TRBV6-1 and TRBJ2-7; D perhaps matches TRBD1 (5 bases). V lost 6 bases to trimming and J lost 1 base, with 13 bases between them. This CDR3 comprises 14 residues. Per the germline V gene, CDR1 is MNHNS and CDR2 is SASEGT. The CDR3 bases that were read are TGTGCCAGCAGGGAAATAGGGGCGTCCTACGAG. This encodes CASREIGASYE. The full CDR3 protein is CASREIGASYEQYF.

To note about this clone: Read coverage stops 3 residues before the CDR3 terminus; the germline J gene supplies the remainder. The chain couples TRBV2 to TRBJ2-1, with D unclear. V was shortened by 8 bases and J by 1 base, with 18 bases between the two germline ends. Looked up from germline, CDR1 is SNHLY and CDR2 is FYNNEI. This CDR3 contains 16 residues. CDR3 sequence reads: CASRLLLQSSYNEQFF. CDR3 DNA, as far as it was read: TGTGCCAGCCGCCTATTACTCCAATCATCCTACAATGAG.

Concerning this clone: The CDR3 end falls 3 residues outside the read, so it is completed with the germline J gene. The chain carries TRBV19 and TRBJ2-3, with D possibly TRBD2 on 5 matching bases. The CDR3 spans 15 residues. V lost 0 bases to trimming and J lost 4 bases, with 11 bases between them. CDR1 is LNHDA, CDR2 SQIVND, per germline (reference sequence). The CDR3 sequence: CASSIDLGVPDTQYF. Partial CDR3 DNA: TGTGCCAGTAGTATAGATCTCGGGGTTCCAGATACG.

With regard to this clone: From the germline J gene comes the end of the CDR3, since the read stops 3 residues before it. The chain is built from TRBV5-4 and TRBJ1-6; 9 bases are shared with TRBD1. Germline V gene data show CDR1 as SGHNT and CDR2 as YYREEE (reference sequence). The CDR3 loop spans 14 amino acids. V was pared by 2 bases and J by 10 bases, with 4 bases of the junction left unmatched. CDR3 DNA (partial): TGTGCCAGCAGCTTACAGGGGGCTCGATCACCC. Amino acids: CASSLQGARSP. The full CDR3 protein reads CASSLQGARSPLHF.

A remark on this clone: The observed sequence ends 3 residues before the CDR3 terminus, with the missing tail filled in from the germline J gene. V gene TRBV9 combines with J gene TRBJ2-5; a weak D match, TRBD1 (6 bases). CDR3 length: 14 residues. Germline-derived CDR1 and CDR2 are SGDLS and YYNGEE. Trimming took 0 bases from V and 4 from J, leaving 10 bases between them. The CDR3 loop is CASSVVQTGETQYF. The CDR3 bases that were read are TGTGCCAGCAGCGTAGTGCAGACAGGAGAGACC.

With respect to this clone: The read terminates 3 residues ahead of where the CDR3 ends, so the germline J gene completes it. This chain links TRBV30 with TRBJ2-3; D is uncertain. This CDR3 is 13 amino acids long. Germline lookup yields CDR1 GTSNPN and CDR2 SVGIG (reference sequence). V shed 7 bases and J shed 8 bases, with 19 bases lying between them. CDR3 DNA, as far as it was read: TGTGCCTCTTCCCGTCTTAGCTTGGGTACG. This encodes CASSRLSLGT. The full-length CDR3 reads as CASSRLSLGTQYF.